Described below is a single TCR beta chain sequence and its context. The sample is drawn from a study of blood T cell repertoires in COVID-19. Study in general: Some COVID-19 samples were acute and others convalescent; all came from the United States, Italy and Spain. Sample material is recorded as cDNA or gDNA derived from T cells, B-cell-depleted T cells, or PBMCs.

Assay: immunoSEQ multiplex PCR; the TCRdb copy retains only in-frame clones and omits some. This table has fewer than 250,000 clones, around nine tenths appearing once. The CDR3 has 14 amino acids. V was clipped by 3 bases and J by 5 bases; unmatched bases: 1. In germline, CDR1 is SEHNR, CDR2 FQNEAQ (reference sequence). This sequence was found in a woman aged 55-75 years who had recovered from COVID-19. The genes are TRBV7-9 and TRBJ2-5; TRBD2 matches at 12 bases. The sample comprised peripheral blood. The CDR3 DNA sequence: TGTGCCAGCAGCTTCGGGACTAGCGGGGAGACCCAGTACTTC. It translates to CASSFGTSGETQYF.